One sample yielded the 8 T cell receptor beta chains listed below, sequenced in a study of early T cells in non-severe SARS-CoV-2 infection. TCRdb reanalysed the 5' RACE reads using MiXCR and keeps one entry per CDR3 protein. Of 85,000 to 90,000 distinct CDR3 sequences in the sample, about 14% were seen once. Sample: whole blood. These receptors all come from an adult who was a healthcare worker with PCR-confirmed SARS-CoV-2 infection or an uninfected control (not recorded which).

This clonotype has more than one count but fewer than ten. The V and J genes are TRBV5-1 and TRBJ2-7; D is uncertain. Germline assignment: CDR1 SGHRS and CDR2 YFSETQ. V lost 0 bases and J lost 6, with 7 bases in between. This CDR3 spans 12 amino acids. Here the CDR3 reads CASSLGDGEQYV. The CDR3 region has the DNA TGCGCCAGCAGCTTGGGGGATGGCGAGCAGTACGTC.

This clonotype was seen many times. Here the CDR3 DNA reads TGTGCCACCAGAAGCGGGCTCTACAATGAGCAGTTCTTC. Translating gives CATRSGLYNEQFF. This chain uses TRBV24-1 with TRBJ2-1, with D perhaps matching TRBD2 (6 bases). CDR3 size: 13 residues. Trimming cost V 7 bases and J 3 bases, with 9 bases left between them. CDR1 KGHDR and CDR2 SFDVKD come from the germline V gene.

This clonotype was found a few times. The chain joins TRBV5-4 to TRBJ2-5; D not resolved. The germline V and J ends were trimmed by 3 bases and 3 bases, with 6 bases remaining between them. Germline CDR1 is SGHNT and CDR2 is YYREEE (reference sequence). The CDR3 covers 12 residues. The CDR3 spells CASSSNKETQYF. CDR3 sequence (DNA): TGTGCCAGCAGCTCAAACAAAGAGACCCAGTACTTC.

The gene calls are TRBV6-2 or TRBV6-3 and TRBJ2-5; 8 nucleotides line up with TRBD2. The germline gives CDR1 MNHEY, CDR2 SVGEGT. The CDR3 runs 14 residues. With 8 bases clipped from V and 2 bases from J, the junction kept 7 bases outside the gene matches. The CDR3 here is CASAGLEGQETQYF. For the CDR3, the DNA is TGTGCCAGCGCGGGACTAGAGGGACAAGAGACCCAGTACTTC.

This clonotype has a handful of counts. The chain has TRBV6-2 or TRBV6-3 and TRBJ2-1, with D unresolved. CDR3 length equals 15 residues. The V gene's germline CDR1 is MNHEY and CDR2 SVGEGT. V was cut by 2 bases and J by 7 bases, with 15 bases left in between. CDR3: CASSYPSPRDNEQFF. The DNA for the CDR3 is TGTGCCAGCAGTTACCCGTCCCCCCGAGATAATGAGCAGTTCTTC.

This clonotype has more than one count but fewer than ten. The chain employs TRBV21-1 and TRBJ1-1; TRBD1 is taken as the D call from the table, unchecked against the DNA. TRBV21-1 is deemed a pseudogene. The CDR3 has 11 residues. CDR3 region: CASSKTGEAFF. CDR3 DNA sequence: TGTGCCAGCAGCAAGACAGGTGAAGCTTTCTTT.

The V gene is TRBV10-3, the J gene TRBJ2-2, with D unresolved. V was shortened by 8 bases and J by 6 bases, with 13 bases between the two germline ends. The CDR3 contains 13 residues. The germline V gene encodes CDR1 ENHRY and CDR2 SYGVKD. The CDR3 nucleotides are TGTGCCATCTCCGCCAAGCTGGCCGGGGAGCTGTTTTTT. Protein sequence: CAISAKLAGELFF.

In this sample, this clonotype turned up a few times. The chain recombines TRBV24-1 with TRBJ2-4; 9 nucleotides line up with TRBD1. After removal of 3 bases from V and 8 bases from J, the junction contained 10 bases not matched to a gene. Germline V CDR1 and CDR2: KGHDR, SFDVKD. The CDR3 has 16 residues. The CDR3: CATSDPPGTGSDIQYF. The CDR3 bases are TGTGCCACCAGTGATCCCCCGGGGACAGGGAGTGACATTCAGTACTTC.